This TCR beta chain originates from a study of T cells after somatic rescue of genetic block. The CDR3 loop spans 14 amino acids. Deletions cut 5 bases from V and 5 bases from J, with 14 bases between. CDR1 is SGHTA and CDR2 is FQGNSA in the germline V gene. Profiling relied on immunoSEQ multiplex PCR, and the TCRdb table lists in-frame clones only, not all of them. This sample has tens of thousands of clones; about 90% occur once, and the top ten carry roughly 1.7%. This clone was seen once. Specimen: peripheral blood mononuclear cells (PBMCs). The receptor was isolated from a woman between 18 and 29 years old. The J gene is TRBJ2-3, the V gene TRBV7-2; TRBD2 is a possible D gene (6 bases). The CDR3 nucleotides are TGTGCCAGCAGCCTGCGACTAGTGGAAGATACGCAGTATTTT. It yields the protein CASSLRLVEDTQYF. The variable domain in full, completed from reference TRBV7-2 and TRBJ2-3, reads GAGVSQSPSNKVTEKGKDVELRCDPISGHTALYWYRQSLGQGLEFLIYFQGNSAPDKSGLPSDRFSAERTGGSVSTLTIQRTQQEDSAVYLCASSLRLVEDTQYFGPGTRLTVL.